This T cell receptor beta chain was recovered during a study of CD8 T cells in Susac syndrome. CDR3 length equals 16 residues. Trimming removed 2 bases at V and 0 bases at J, with 13 bases between. The RNA input was roughly 0.45 to 1 ug, and it was reverse transcribed with random hexamers. A single record per CDR3 protein comes from TCRdb applying MiXCR to the immunoSEQ multiplex PCR reads. Here the sample spans 150,000 to 200,000 distinct CDR3 sequences, approximately 94% being singletons. The study used treatment-naive patients who had stable or active relapsing-remitting disease as multiple sclerosis controls. Negative isolation yielded the CD8+ and CD4+ T cells, while FACS enriched the TEMRA cells.

The rearrangement links TRBV12-3 or TRBV12-4 to TRBJ1-2; D is unclear. Sequencing input: CD4+ T cells from PBMCs. This TCR was sampled from a human donor with multiple sclerosis. CDR3 sequence (DNA): TGTGCCAGCAGTTTAAGGAACCCGACCCCTAACTATGGCTACACCTTC. This encodes CASSLRNPTPNYGYTF.